One and the same sample provided the 19 T cell receptor beta chains below, sequenced in a study of T cells expressing NK-cell markers. Using the 5' RACE reads, TCRdb records one entry per CDR3 protein without DNA. The sample table includes about 150,000 distinct CDR3 sequences. The sequencing sample was made of blood T cells: a sorted CD56 or NKG2C T cell subset, CD4+ or CD8+ T cells, or bulk PBMC T cells (not recorded which). Every receptor here comes from a woman aged 50 to 65 in good health.

The V call is TRBV20-1, the J call TRBJ1-1. Per germline, CDR1 DFQATT and CDR2 SNEGSKA (reference sequence). This CDR3 comprises 12 residues. CDR3 sequence: CSARGDNTEAFF.

The gene calls are TRBV4-2 and TRBJ2-6; there is no DNA to check the TCRdb D call of TRBD2. The CDR3 spans 18 residues. In germline, CDR1 is LGHNA, CDR2 YNFKEQ. The CDR3 here is CASSFRSGGGSAANVLTF.

V usage is TRBV15 and J usage is TRBJ2-7; TCRdb reports TRBD2, a call that lacks DNA to check it against. The CDR3 loop spans 16 amino acids. Looked up from germline, CDR1 is LNHNV and CDR2 is YYDKDF (reference sequence). The CDR3 is CATSHRSGSLTYEQYF.

This chain connects TRBV12-5 to TRBJ2-1; no DNA is available, so the TRBD1 call from TCRdb remains unchecked. Germline CDR1 is LGHNT and CDR2 is FRNRAP. The CDR3 has 16 amino acids. CDR3 sequence reads: CASGLVLGQGRDEQFF.

This chain links TRBV18 with TRBJ2-7. Germline-derived CDR1 and CDR2 are KGHSH and LQKENI. This CDR3 comprises 13 residues. CDR3 loop: CASSPPFNYEQYF.

CDR3 in amino acids: CATSQQRTDTQYF. The chain recombines TRBV24-1 with TRBJ2-3. The CDR3 covers 13 residues. Germline V gives CDR1 KGHDR, CDR2 SFDVKD.

The J gene is TRBJ1-1, the V gene TRBV18. Germline V CDR1 and CDR2: KGHSH, LQKENI. This CDR3 is 15 amino acids long. The CDR3 reads CASSPPIEGNTEAFF.

The V gene is TRBV7-9, the J gene TRBJ2-5; TCRdb selects TRBD2, and the lack of DNA leaves this call unchecked. Germline-derived CDR1 and CDR2 are SEHNR and FQNEAQ (reference sequence). The CDR3 is made up of 16 amino acids. CDR3 residues: CASNPPTGGVRETQYF.

The chain carries TRBV24-1 and TRBJ2-5; TCRdb picks TRBD2, but there is no DNA to check that call. Germline V gene data show CDR1 as KGHDR and CDR2 as SFDVKD. This CDR3 has 19 residues. This chain's CDR3 is CATSDSGTSGRGRQETQYF.

The chain links TRBV5-5 to TRBJ2-7. Germline assignment: CDR1 SGHKS and CDR2 YYEKEE (reference sequence). The CDR3 runs to 12 residues. CDR3 loop: CASSYYVYEQYF.

V is TRBV27 and J is TRBJ2-1; TCRdb proposes TRBD1, but this gene call is untestable without DNA. From germline, CDR1 is MNHEY and CDR2 SMNVEV (reference sequence). The CDR3 totals 16 residues. The CDR3 region is CASSLFPGQGPGEQFF.

The chain links TRBV14 to TRBJ2-5; TCRdb's assignment of TRBD2 cannot be checked, as there is no DNA. CDR3 length equals 16 residues. Germline V gene lookup returns CDR1 SGHDN and CDR2 FVKESK. CDR3 amino acids: CASSQATSGRWETQYF.

The V call is TRBV7-9, the J call TRBJ2-7; TCRdb calls TRBD1, which cannot be checked without DNA. Germline CDR1 and CDR2: SEHNR and FQNEAQ (reference sequence). The CDR3 is made up of 15 amino acids. This CDR3 is CASSGTGTGDHEQYF.

The V and J genes are TRBV12-3 or TRBV12-4 and TRBJ1-2; lacking DNA, the TRBD1 call made by TCRdb goes unchecked. The CDR3 length is 14 residues. CDR3 protein: CASRAPGTGFGYTF.

The chain combines TRBV12-3 or TRBV12-4 with TRBJ2-3. This CDR3 is built from 12 residues. Here the CDR3 reads CATELRADTQYF.

J is TRBJ2-7 and V is TRBV9; TCRdb's D call, TRBD1, is unchecked because there is no DNA. The germline V gene encodes CDR1 SGDLS and CDR2 YYNGEE. This CDR3 is 19 amino acids long. CDR3: CASSPPRDRDYGTPYEQYF. The whole variable domain, filled in from reference TRBV9 and TRBJ2-7, reads DSGVTQTPKHLITATGQRVTLRCSPRSGDLSVYWYQQSLDQGLQFLIQYYNGEERAKGNILERFSAQQFPDLHSELNLSSLELGDSALYFCASSPPRDRDYGTPYEQYFGPGTRLTVT.

J is TRBJ1-3 and V is TRBV3-1. The CDR3 is 16 residues long. Per germline, CDR1 LGHDT and CDR2 YNNKEL (reference sequence). The CDR3: CASSQDAEYSGNTIYF.

This sequence joins TRBV4-2 and TRBJ2-1; lacking DNA, the TRBD1 call made by TCRdb goes unchecked. CDR1 and CDR2 from the germline V gene are LGHNA and YNFKEQ. The CDR3 consists of 13 residues. Here the CDR3 reads CASSQPGYNEQFF.

The rearrangement uses TRBV5-1 and TRBJ2-7; no DNA is available, so the TRBD2 call from TCRdb remains unchecked. The CDR3 extends over 14 amino acids. Germline loops: CDR1 SGHRS, CDR2 YFSETQ. The CDR3 here is CASSSNLGPDEQYF.